One and the same sample provided the 2 T cell receptor beta chains below, sequenced in a study of neoadjuvant nivolumab and ipilimumab in lung cancer. Some clones are missing from TCRdb's copy, which holds only in-frame ones; the method was immunoSEQ multiplex PCR. The data contain nearly 7,500 clones, approximately 85% of them singletons. Specimen: tumor tissue, collected after neoadjuvant nivolumab, alone or with ipilimumab, at or shortly before surgery. The source of these receptors is an adult with non-small cell lung cancer.

The CDR3: CASSGDRGLNTEAFF. CDR3 nucleotides: TGCGCCAGCAGTGGGGACAGGGGTTTGAACACTGAAGCTTTCTTT. The chain combines TRBV10-2 with TRBJ1-1; 10 bases agree with TRBD1. CDR3 length: 15 residues. The V and J ends lost 4 bases and 0 bases, in that order; junction bases with no gene match: 2. Germline V lookup: CDR1 WSHSY, CDR2 SAAADI.

The rearrangement links TRBV5-1 to TRBJ2-3, with D tentatively TRBD1 or TRBD2 (5 bases each). The CDR3 loop spans 17 amino acids. Per germline, CDR1 SGHRS and CDR2 YFSETQ. Deletions cut 1 base from V and 0 bases from J, with 15 bases between. CDR3 region: CASSLRGVGRSTDTQYF. DNA for the CDR3: TGCGCCAGCAGCTTGCGAGGGGTTGGTAGAAGCACAGATACGCAGTATTTT.